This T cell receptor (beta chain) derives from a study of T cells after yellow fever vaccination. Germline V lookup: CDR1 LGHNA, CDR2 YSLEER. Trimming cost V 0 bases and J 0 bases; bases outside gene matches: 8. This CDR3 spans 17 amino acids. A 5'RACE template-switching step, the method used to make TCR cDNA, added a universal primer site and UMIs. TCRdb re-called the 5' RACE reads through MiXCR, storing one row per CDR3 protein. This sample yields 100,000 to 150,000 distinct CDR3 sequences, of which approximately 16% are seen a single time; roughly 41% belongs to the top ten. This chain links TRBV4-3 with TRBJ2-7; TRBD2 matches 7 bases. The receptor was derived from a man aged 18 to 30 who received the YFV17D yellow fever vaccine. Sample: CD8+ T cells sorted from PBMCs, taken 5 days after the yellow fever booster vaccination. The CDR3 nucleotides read TGCGCCAGCAGCCAAGATCAACCAGCGGGGCCCTCCTACGAGCAGTACGTC. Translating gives CASSQDQPAGPSYEQYV.